These 30 T cell receptor beta chains came from one sample sequenced in a study of OX40 agonist ivuxolimab in advanced cancers. Only in-frame clones appear in the TCRdb table, and some are missing; sequencing was by immunoSEQ multiplex PCR. The table has 55,000 to 75,000 clones, about 85% seen once. Sequencing used CD4+ or CD8+ T cells sorted from blood, obtained in a trial of the OX40 agonist ivuxolimab. These receptors all stem from an adult with an advanced solid tumor such as melanoma, head and neck, liver or kidney cancer.

The CDR3 protein is CATAGQGWLSQPQHF. The CDR3 nucleotides are TGTGCCACTGCAGGACAGGGATGGCTTAGTCAGCCCCAGCATTTT. This rearrangement joins TRBV19 to TRBJ1-5, with 8 bases lining up with TRBD1. The CDR3 covers 15 residues. Germline V gene data show CDR1 as LNHDA and CDR2 as SQIVND (reference sequence). V gave up 10 bases and J gave up 6 bases; unmatched junction bases: 14.

The V and J genes are TRBV30 and TRBJ1-6, with D tentatively TRBD1 (6 bases). Germline V gene data show CDR1 as GTSNPN and CDR2 as SVGIG (reference sequence). This CDR3 has 14 residues. Trimming stripped 3 bases from V and 3 bases from J, with 9 bases between. CDR3 coding DNA: TGTGCCTGGAGACAGGACAGCTATAATTCACCCCTCCACTTT. Encoded protein: CAWRQDSYNSPLHF.

CDR3 DNA: TGTGCCACCAGCAGAGATCAGGGGGATGGGGTACCCTACGAGCAGTACTTC. Residues: CATSRDQGDGVPYEQYF. This sequence joins TRBV15 and TRBJ2-7, with TRBD1 identical over 7 bases. The V segment lost 0 bases and the J segment 2 bases; nucleotides outside the gene matches: 10. The CDR3 contains 17 residues. CDR1 is LNHNV and CDR2 is YYDKDF in the germline V gene (reference sequence).

This chain uses TRBV28 with TRBJ2-3; the match to TRBD1 covers 8 bases. Germline CDR1 MDHEN, CDR2 SYDVKM. This CDR3 contains 16 residues. Trimming at V came to 3 bases and at J to 2 bases, leaving 7 bases not matched to a gene. Here the CDR3 DNA reads TGTGCCAGCAGTTTGGACAGGGACCTGGACACAGATACGCAGTATTTT. It specifies CASSLDRDLDTDTQYF.

The chain is built from TRBV14 and TRBJ1-4, with D unclear. This CDR3 has 12 amino acids. Trimming stripped 5 bases from V and 7 bases from J, with 8 bases between. Germline lookup yields CDR1 SGHDN and CDR2 FVKESK. CDR3 in amino acids: CASSAVGEKLFF. The CDR3 bases are TGTGCCAGCAGCGCTGTGGGTGAAAAACTGTTTTTT.

The rearrangement joins TRBV5-1 to TRBJ2-5, with D possibly being TRBD1 (6 bases). Germline V gene lookup returns CDR1 SGHRS and CDR2 YFSETQ. Between the trimmed V and J ends, which lost 5 bases and 4 bases, there was a span of 15 bases. The CDR3 runs to 14 residues. The CDR3 region is CASSFERGGETQYF. As DNA, the CDR3 is TGCGCCAGCAGTTTTGAAAGAGGGGGAGAGACCCAGTACTTC.

This chain connects TRBV5-4 to TRBJ1-3, with D perhaps TRBD1 (5 bases). The CDR3 is 18 amino acids. Germline CDR1 and CDR2: SGHNT and YYREEE (reference sequence). V dropped 4 bases and J dropped 0 bases, with 20 bases sitting between them. The CDR3 reads CASSLRGVRTHSGNTIYF. The CDR3, as DNA: TGTGCCAGCAGCCTACGCGGCGTTCGGACACACTCTGGAAACACCATATATTTT.

J is TRBJ2-7 and V is TRBV7-9; D may match TRBD1 or TRBD2 (5 bases each). Looked up from germline, CDR1 is SEHNR and CDR2 is FQNEAQ (reference sequence). This CDR3 spans 15 amino acids. Trimming removed 1 base at V and 4 bases at J, with 14 bases between. The CDR3: CASSLGGSDLYEQYF. The CDR3 DNA follows: TGTGCCAGCAGCTTAGGGGGGAGTGATTTGTACGAGCAGTACTTC.

The chain has TRBV5-5 and TRBJ1-2; possibly TRBD1 for D (6 bases). Trimming pared 4 bases from V and 8 bases from J, leaving 21 bases between. The CDR3 consists of 15 residues. CDR1 is SGHKS, CDR2 YYEKEE, per germline (reference sequence). CDR3 sequence (DNA): TGTGCCAGCAGCCCCGTCCGGGGGCGGCGGGAAGGCTACACCTTC. Translation: CASSPVRGRREGYTF.

This clone was observed a single time. The chain is built from TRBV5-8 and TRBJ1-1; no firm D call. The germline V and J ends were trimmed by 2 bases and 4 bases, with 9 bases remaining between them. The CDR3 has 13 amino acids. The germline CDR1 and CDR2 sequences are SGHTS and YDEGEE. DNA for the CDR3: TGTGCCAGCAGCTTAGTTTCGGGCACTGAAGCTTTCTTT. It translates to CASSLVSGTEAFF.

The V gene is TRBV19, the J gene TRBJ2-3, with 8 nucleotides matching TRBD2. The V segment lost 7 bases and the J segment 0 bases; nucleotides outside the gene matches: 6. Germline V gene lookup returns CDR1 LNHDA and CDR2 SQIVND (reference sequence). CDR3 length: 15 amino acids. DNA of the CDR3: TGTGCCAGTAATCCGGGACTAGTTAGCACAGATACGCAGTATTTT. Translating it yields CASNPGLVSTDTQYF.

The chain employs TRBV28 and TRBJ1-5; no reliable D call. The ends were cut back, 4 bases at V and 4 bases at J, with 11 bases in the middle. Looked up from germline, CDR1 is MDHEN and CDR2 is SYDVKM. This CDR3 has 14 amino acids. In DNA, the CDR3 is TGTGCCAGCAGTTACTTGGAAGGGAATCAGCCCCAGCATTTT. It specifies CASSYLEGNQPQHF.

The chain carries TRBV10-3 and TRBJ2-7, with D tentatively TRBD1 (6 bases). Germline values: CDR1 ENHRY, CDR2 SYGVKD. This CDR3 region has 12 residues. The CDR3 nucleotides read TGTGCCACCAGTGACAGGTCGGACGAGCAGTACGTC. Its translation: CATSDRSDEQYV.

The rearrangement uses TRBV28 and TRBJ2-1; D possibly matches TRBD1 or TRBD2 (6 bases each). Germline V lookup: CDR1 MDHEN, CDR2 SYDVKM. Trimming left V 4 bases short and J 5 bases short, with 15 bases between. The CDR3 runs 15 residues. CDR3 sequence (DNA): TGTGCCAGCAGTTGGGGGGCTTTCTACGACAATGAGCAGTTCTTC. Translated, it gives CASSWGAFYDNEQFF.

The chain is built from TRBV4-2 and TRBJ2-3; 9 positions agree with TRBD1. The CDR3 contains 15 residues. CDR1 LGHNA and CDR2 YNFKEQ come from the germline V gene. V lost 4 bases, J lost 7 bases, and 9 bases stayed unmatched. The CDR3 DNA sequence: TGTGCCAGCAGCCCCGAGGACAGGGGCGATTATACGCAGTATTTT. Protein sequence: CASSPEDRGDYTQYF.

This chain links TRBV5-1 with TRBJ1-2; 8 bases are shared with TRBD1. Germline CDR1 reads SGHRS; CDR2 reads YFSETQ. Losses at the gene ends were 0 bases for V and 3 bases for J; bases not matched to a gene: 4. The CDR3 has 15 residues. CDR3 bases: TGCGCCAGCAGCTTGGGACAGGGGCATTACTATGGCTACACCTTC. It yields the protein CASSLGQGHYYGYTF.

The rearrangement joins TRBV7-6 to TRBJ2-5; D unclear. This CDR3 has 11 residues. V was cut by 4 bases and J by 5 bases, with 5 bases left in between. Germline V gene lookup returns CDR1 SGHVS and CDR2 FNYEAQ. The CDR3 here is CASSWSETQYF. In DNA, the CDR3 is TGTGCCAGCAGCTGGAGTGAGACCCAGTACTTC. Using reference TRBV7-6 and TRBJ2-5 for the parts outside the CDR3, the full variable domain is GAGVSQSPRYKVTKRGQDVALRCDPISGHVSLYWYRQALGQGPEFLTYFNYEAQQDKSGLPNDRFSAERPEGSISTLTIQRTEQRDSAMYRCASSWSETQYFGPGTRLLVL.

The chain employs TRBV25-1 and TRBJ2-7, with TRBD1 matching over 8 bases. The CDR3 runs 17 residues. Germline CDR1 reads MGHDK; CDR2 reads SYGVNS. With V trimmed by 2 bases and J by 0 bases, 9 bases remained unmatched. Here the CDR3 reads CASSEVGQGEGSYEQYF. The CDR3 DNA reads as TGTGCCAGCAGTGAAGTAGGACAGGGCGAAGGCTCCTACGAGCAGTACTTC.

This chain uses TRBV18 with TRBJ2-1; 10 bases map to TRBD2. The CDR3 covers 13 residues. The trim removed 5 bases at V and 7 bases at J, leaving 2 bases unmatched. Germline V gene data show CDR1 as KGHSH and CDR2 as LQKENI. In DNA, the CDR3 is TGTGCCAGCTCATCTAGCGGGAGAAATGAGCAGTTCTTC. It is translated as CASSSSGRNEQFF.

To note about this clone: The junction and the germline gene differ at one end; a read error may be behind it. The V call is TRBV7-7, the J call TRBJ1-2, with D possibly TRBD1 on 5 matching bases. The CDR3 sequence is 15 residues long. Germline loops: CDR1 SSHAT, CDR2 FNYEAQ (reference sequence). CDR3 region: CASSSPGGGVEGYTF. CDR3 nucleotides: TGTGCTAGCAGCTCCCCGGGGGGAGGGGTCGAAGGCTACACCTTC.

This clone is a singleton in its sample. The chain employs TRBV7-3 and TRBJ2-3, with D unresolved. This CDR3 has 11 amino acids. The germline gives CDR1 SGHTA, CDR2 FQGTGA. V was shortened by 4 bases and J by 7 bases, with 6 bases between the two germline ends. The CDR3 is CASSYGNTQYF. As DNA, the CDR3 is TGTGCCAGCAGCTATGGAAATACGCAGTATTTT.

The V and J genes are TRBV11-2 and TRBJ2-5; D not resolved. The CDR3 extends over 15 amino acids. The ends were cut back, 0 bases at V and 1 base at J, with 9 bases in the middle. Germline V gives CDR1 SGHAT, CDR2 FQNNGV. The CDR3 loop is CASSLEGGFQETQYF. In DNA, the CDR3 is TGTGCCAGCAGCTTAGAAGGTGGGTTCCAAGAGACCCAGTACTTC.

The CDR3 DNA reads as TGCGCCAGCAGCCAAGAGGGATTGGGCACAGGGGGATACGAGCAGTACTTC. This encodes CASSQEGLGTGGYEQYF. This rearrangement joins TRBV4-3 to TRBJ2-7, with 8 bases fitting TRBD1. With 0 bases clipped from V and 4 bases from J, the junction kept 11 bases outside the gene matches. Germline values: CDR1 LGHNA, CDR2 YSLEER. CDR3 length: 17 residues.

J is TRBJ2-1 and V is TRBV7-2; 12 positions agree with TRBD2. V trimming: 0 bases; J trimming: 12 bases; junction bases outside the gene matches: 6. From germline, CDR1 is SGHTA and CDR2 FQGNSA. The CDR3 is 15 amino acids. The CDR3 sequence is CASSLARTSGGPQFF. The CDR3 nucleotides read TGTGCCAGCAGCTTAGCGCGAACTAGCGGGGGGCCGCAGTTCTTC.

This clone has a handful of counts. The rearrangement uses TRBV7-2 and TRBJ2-7; D might be TRBD2 (5 bases). The CDR3 has 14 amino acids. V lost 0 bases and J 3 bases, leaving 9 bases between the germline ends. From germline, CDR1 is SGHTA and CDR2 FQGNSA. The CDR3 region is CASSLAGDYYEQYV. The CDR3 bases are TGTGCCAGCAGCTTAGCGGGAGATTACTACGAGCAGTACGTC.

This chain uses TRBV6-6 with TRBJ2-2; tentatively, D is TRBD1 (5 bases). The V end lost 7 bases, the J end lost 6 bases, and 12 bases lay between the germline ends. The germline V gene encodes CDR1 MNHNY and CDR2 SVGAGI (reference sequence). The CDR3 length is 13 residues. The CDR3 region has the DNA TGTGCCAGCACTCTCCACAGGCCCGGGGAGCTGTTTTTT. As protein: CASTLHRPGELFF.

J is TRBJ2-1 and V is TRBV5-1; D possibly matches TRBD1 or TRBD2 (6 bases each). In germline, CDR1 is SGHRS, CDR2 YFSETQ. V gave up 2 bases and J gave up 1 base, with 13 bases separating them. The CDR3 totals 16 residues. The DNA for the CDR3 is TGCGCCAGCAGCTTCGCCTGGGGGGCGTCCTACAATGAGCAGTTCTTC. This translates into CASSFAWGASYNEQFF.

The chain is built from TRBV5-8 and TRBJ2-3, with D unresolved. The V end lost 2 bases, the J end lost 2 bases, and 15 bases lay between the germline ends. Germline V gives CDR1 SGHTS, CDR2 YDEGEE. This CDR3 is built from 16 residues. CDR3 nucleotide sequence: TGTGCCAGCAGCTTAGGAAACTACTACCACACAGATACGCAGTATTTT. Its protein is CASSLGNYYHTDTQYF.

The CDR3 DNA is TGTGCCAGCCGGCTCCAGGGGGCGGGTAGCAATCAGCCCCAGCATTTT. Amino acids: CASRLQGAGSNQPQHF. The V and J genes are TRBV25-1 and TRBJ1-5; 8 bases are a match to TRBD1. Germline V lookup: CDR1 MGHDK, CDR2 SYGVNS. The CDR3 runs to 16 residues. The V gene end was trimmed by 8 bases and the J gene end by 0 bases; junction bases not matched to a gene: 9.

The genes are TRBV29-1 and TRBJ2-2, with unresolved D. The germline V gene encodes CDR1 SQVTM and CDR2 ANQGSEA. The CDR3 loop spans 12 amino acids. The V end lost 7 bases, the J end lost 5 bases, and 11 bases lay between the germline ends. This CDR3 is CSATITTGELFF. The DNA of the CDR3 is TGCAGCGCCACAATTACAACCGGGGAGCTGTTTTTT.